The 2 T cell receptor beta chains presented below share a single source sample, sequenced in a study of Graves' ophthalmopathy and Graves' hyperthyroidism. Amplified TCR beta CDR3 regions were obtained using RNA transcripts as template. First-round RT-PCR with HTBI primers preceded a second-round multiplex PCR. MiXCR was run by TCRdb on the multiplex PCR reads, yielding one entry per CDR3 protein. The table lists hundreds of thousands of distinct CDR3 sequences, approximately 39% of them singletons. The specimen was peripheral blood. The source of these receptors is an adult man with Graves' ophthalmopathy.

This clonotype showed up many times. Written as DNA, the CDR3 is TGTGCCAGCAGCCAACCCAGGGTTGGGGCCAACGTCCTGACTTTC. Residues: CASSQPRVGANVLTF. The rearrangement joins TRBV11-2 to TRBJ2-6, with D perhaps matching TRBD1 (5 bases). V shed 5 bases and J shed 3 bases, with 11 bases lying between them. Germline-derived CDR1 and CDR2 are SGHAT and FQNNGV. There are 15 residues in the CDR3.

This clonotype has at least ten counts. CDR3 nucleotide sequence: TGTGCCATCAGTGAGTACCCGGGGTTCTACGAGCAGTACTTC. As protein: CAISEYPGFYEQYF. The gene calls are TRBV10-3 and TRBJ2-7, with D possibly TRBD2 on 5 matching bases. CDR1 is ENHRY, CDR2 SYGVKD, per germline. The V end was cut by 1 base, the J end by 3 bases, with 10 bases between. CDR3 length equals 14 residues.